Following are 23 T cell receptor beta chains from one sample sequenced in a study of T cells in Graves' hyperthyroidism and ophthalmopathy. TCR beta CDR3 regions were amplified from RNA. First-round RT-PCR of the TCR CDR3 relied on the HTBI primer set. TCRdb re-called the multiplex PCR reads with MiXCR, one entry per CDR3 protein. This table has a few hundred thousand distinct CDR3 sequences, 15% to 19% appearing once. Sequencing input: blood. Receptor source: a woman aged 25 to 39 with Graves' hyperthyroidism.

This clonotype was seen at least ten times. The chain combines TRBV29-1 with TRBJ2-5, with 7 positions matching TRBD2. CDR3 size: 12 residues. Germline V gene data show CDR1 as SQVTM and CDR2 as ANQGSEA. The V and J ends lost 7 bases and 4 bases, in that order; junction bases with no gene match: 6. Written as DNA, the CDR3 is TGCAGCGCAGAGTTAGCGGGAGAGACCCAGTACTTC. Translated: CSAELAGETQYF.

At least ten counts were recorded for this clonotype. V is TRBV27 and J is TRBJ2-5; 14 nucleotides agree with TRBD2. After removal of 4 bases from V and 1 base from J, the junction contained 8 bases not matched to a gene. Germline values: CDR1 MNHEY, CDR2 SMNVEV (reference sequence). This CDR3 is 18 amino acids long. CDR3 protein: CASSSTSGRAAPQETQYF. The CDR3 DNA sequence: TGTGCCAGCAGTTCGACTAGCGGGAGGGCCGCCCCCCAAGAGACCCAGTACTTC.

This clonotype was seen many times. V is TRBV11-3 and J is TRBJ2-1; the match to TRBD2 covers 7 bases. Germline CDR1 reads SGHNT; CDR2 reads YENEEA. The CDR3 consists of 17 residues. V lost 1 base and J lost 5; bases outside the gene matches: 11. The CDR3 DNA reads TGTGCCAGCAGCTTAGGCGGGGCGGGAGCAGATCACAATGAGCAGTTCTTC. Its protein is CASSLGGAGADHNEQFF.

CDR3 amino acids: CASRAPSSYNEQFF. The CDR3 bases are TGTGCCAGTAGAGCACCAAGCTCCTACAATGAGCAGTTCTTC. The rearrangement joins TRBV19 to TRBJ2-1; D is uncertain. From germline, CDR1 is LNHDA and CDR2 SQIVND (reference sequence). CDR3 length equals 14 residues. Deletions cut 6 bases from V and 0 bases from J, with 9 bases between.

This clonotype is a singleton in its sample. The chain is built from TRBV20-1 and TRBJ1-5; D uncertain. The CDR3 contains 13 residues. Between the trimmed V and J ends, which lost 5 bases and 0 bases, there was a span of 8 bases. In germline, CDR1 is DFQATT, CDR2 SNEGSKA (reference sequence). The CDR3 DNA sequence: TGCAGTGCTCAAAGATATAGCAATCAGCCCCAGCATTTT. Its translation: CSAQRYSNQPQHF.

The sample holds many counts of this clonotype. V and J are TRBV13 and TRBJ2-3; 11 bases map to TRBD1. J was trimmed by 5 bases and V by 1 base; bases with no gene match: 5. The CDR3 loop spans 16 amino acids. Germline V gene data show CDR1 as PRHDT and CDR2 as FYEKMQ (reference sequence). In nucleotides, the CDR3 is TGTGCCAGCAGCTTAGCAGGACAGGGGGCCGAAGATACGCAGTATTTT. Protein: CASSLAGQGAEDTQYF.

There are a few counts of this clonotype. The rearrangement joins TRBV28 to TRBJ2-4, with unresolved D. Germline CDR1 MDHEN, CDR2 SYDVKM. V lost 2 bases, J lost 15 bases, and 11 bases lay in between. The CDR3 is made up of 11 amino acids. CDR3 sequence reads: CASSLVGHSYF. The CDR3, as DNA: TGTGCCAGCAGTTTAGTCGGCCATTCGTACTTC.

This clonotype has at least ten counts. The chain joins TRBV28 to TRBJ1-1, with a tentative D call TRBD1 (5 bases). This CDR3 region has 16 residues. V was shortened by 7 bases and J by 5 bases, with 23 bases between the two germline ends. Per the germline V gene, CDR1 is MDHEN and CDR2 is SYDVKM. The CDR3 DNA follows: TGTGCCAGCAAGGGTCCGTTGTTATCTGGGGGAACTGAAGCTTTCTTT. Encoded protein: CASKGPLLSGGTEAFF.

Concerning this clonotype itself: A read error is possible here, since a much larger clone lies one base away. The CDR3 nucleotides are TGTGCCAGCAGCCTCGGGACTAGCGTGAGAGAGCAGTTCTTC. This encodes CASSLGTSVREQFF. This rearrangement joins TRBV28 to TRBJ2-1; the match to TRBD2 covers 10 bases. V lost 6 bases, J lost 10 bases, and 9 bases stayed unmatched. This CDR3 contains 14 residues. Germline values: CDR1 MDHEN, CDR2 SYDVKM.

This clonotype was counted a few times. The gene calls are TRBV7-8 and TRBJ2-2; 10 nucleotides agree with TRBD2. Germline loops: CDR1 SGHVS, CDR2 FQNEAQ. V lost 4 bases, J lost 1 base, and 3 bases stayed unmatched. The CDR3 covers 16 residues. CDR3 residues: CASSSSGRQNTGELFF. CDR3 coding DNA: TGTGCCAGCAGCTCTAGCGGGAGACAGAACACCGGGGAGCTGTTTTTT.

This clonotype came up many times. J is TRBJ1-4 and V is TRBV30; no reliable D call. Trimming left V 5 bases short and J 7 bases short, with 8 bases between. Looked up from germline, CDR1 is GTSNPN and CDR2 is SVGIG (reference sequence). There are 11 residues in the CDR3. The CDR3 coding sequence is TGTGCCTGGGAGAGGTCTGAAAAACTGTTTTTT. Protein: CAWERSEKLFF.

Here the CDR3 reads CASSLGQSNSPLHF. As DNA, the CDR3 is TGTGCCAGCAGCTTGGGACAGAGTAATTCACCCCTCCACTTT. This sequence joins TRBV7-9 and TRBJ1-6; 7 bases are a match to TRBD1. V shed 3 bases, J shed 6 bases, and the junction held 2 bases outside the gene matches. CDR3 length: 14 residues. Germline values: CDR1 SEHNR, CDR2 FQNEAQ (reference sequence).

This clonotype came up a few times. CDR3 sequence reads: CASTPSGAPYEQYF. In DNA, the CDR3 is TGTGCCAGCACTCCCAGCGGGGCACCCTACGAGCAGTACTTC. V gene TRBV6-1 combines with J gene TRBJ2-7; 7 bases map to TRBD2. Trimming removed 7 bases from V and 2 bases from J; junction bases left unmatched: 8. Germline CDR1 reads MNHNS; CDR2 reads SASEGT. This CDR3 has 14 residues.

The CDR3 nucleotides are TGCAGTGCTAGACTCCCGGGATGGGGTGAAAAACTGTTTTTT. The encoded protein is CSARLPGWGEKLFF. The V call is TRBV20-1, the J call TRBJ1-4; D is undetermined. Germline V gene data show CDR1 as DFQATT and CDR2 as SNEGSKA (reference sequence). Trimming cost V 2 bases and J 7 bases, with 14 bases left between them. This CDR3 spans 14 amino acids.

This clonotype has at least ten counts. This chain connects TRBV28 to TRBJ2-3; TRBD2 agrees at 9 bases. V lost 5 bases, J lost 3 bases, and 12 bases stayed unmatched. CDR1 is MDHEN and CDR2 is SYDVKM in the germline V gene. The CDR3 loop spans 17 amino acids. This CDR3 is CASSPRGSGSLTDTQYF. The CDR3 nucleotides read TGTGCCAGCAGTCCTCGGGGTAGCGGGAGTCTAACAGATACGCAGTATTTT.

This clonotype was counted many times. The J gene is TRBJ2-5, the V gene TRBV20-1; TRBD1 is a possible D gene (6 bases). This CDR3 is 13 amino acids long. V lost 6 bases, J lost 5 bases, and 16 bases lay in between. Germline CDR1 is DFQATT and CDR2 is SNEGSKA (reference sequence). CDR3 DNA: TGCAGTGCAAATGGACAGAAGCTCGAGACCCAGTACTTC. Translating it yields CSANGQKLETQYF.

Here the CDR3 reads CSATTGNTGELFF. The CDR3 DNA reads TGCAGTGCTACGACAGGGAACACCGGGGAGCTGTTTTTT. The chain has TRBV20-1 and TRBJ2-2, with D maybe TRBD1 (6 bases). This CDR3 comprises 13 residues. V was trimmed by 4 bases and J by 1 base, leaving 7 bases between them. From germline, CDR1 is DFQATT and CDR2 SNEGSKA (reference sequence).

The chain's CDR3 is CASSRDVSTYNEQFF. The CDR3 coding sequence is TGTGCCAGCAGCCGCGACGTGAGCACCTACAATGAGCAGTTCTTC. The rearrangement joins TRBV7-9 to TRBJ2-1; D not certain. The CDR3 covers 15 residues. Germline V CDR1 and CDR2: SEHNR, FQNEAQ (reference sequence). Deletions cut 5 bases from V and 2 bases from J, with 13 bases between.

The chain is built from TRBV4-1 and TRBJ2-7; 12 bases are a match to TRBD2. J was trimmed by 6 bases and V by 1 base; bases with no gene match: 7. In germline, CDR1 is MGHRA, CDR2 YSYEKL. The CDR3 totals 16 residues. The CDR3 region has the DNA TGCGCCAGCAGCCAAGGTTCTAGCGGGAGGGCCAGCGAGCAGTACTTC. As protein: CASSQGSSGRASEQYF.

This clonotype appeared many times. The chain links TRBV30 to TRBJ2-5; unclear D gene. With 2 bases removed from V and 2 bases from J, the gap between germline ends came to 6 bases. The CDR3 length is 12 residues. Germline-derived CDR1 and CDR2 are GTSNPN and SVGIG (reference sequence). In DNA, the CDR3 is TGTGCCTGGAGTTATACTCAAGAGACCCAGTACTTC. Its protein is CAWSYTQETQYF.

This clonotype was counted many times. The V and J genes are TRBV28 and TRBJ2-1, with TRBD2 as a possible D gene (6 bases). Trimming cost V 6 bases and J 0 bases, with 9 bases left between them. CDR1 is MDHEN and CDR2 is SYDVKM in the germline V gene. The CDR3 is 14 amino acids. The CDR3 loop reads CASREGSSYNEQFF. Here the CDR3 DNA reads TGTGCCAGCAGGGAGGGAAGCTCCTACAATGAGCAGTTCTTC.

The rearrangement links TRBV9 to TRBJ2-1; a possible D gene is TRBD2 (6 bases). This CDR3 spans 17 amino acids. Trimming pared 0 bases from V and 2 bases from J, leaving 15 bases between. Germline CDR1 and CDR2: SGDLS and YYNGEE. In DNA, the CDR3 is TGTGCCAGCAGCGTAGGGGACTTCCAACAAGCCTACAATGAGCAGTTCTTC. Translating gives CASSVGDFQQAYNEQFF.

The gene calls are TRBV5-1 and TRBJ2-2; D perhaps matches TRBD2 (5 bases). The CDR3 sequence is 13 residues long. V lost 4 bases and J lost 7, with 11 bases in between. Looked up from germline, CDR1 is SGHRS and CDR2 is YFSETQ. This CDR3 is CASSSEGIGELFF. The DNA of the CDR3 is TGCGCCAGCAGCAGCGAGGGAATCGGGGAGCTGTTTTTT.